This is a list of T cell receptor beta chains from one sample in a study of T cell responses to AZD1222 COVID-19 vaccine. TCRdb's copy holds only in-frame clones and misses some; the assay was immunoSEQ multiplex PCR. This sample has tens of thousands of clones, with over 75% found just once. The sample here was peripheral blood, taken 28 days after the second AZD1222 dose. The receptors come from an adult who received the AZD1222 COVID-19 vaccine. CDR3s include the opening cysteine and the closing phenylalanine or tryptophan. The D gene is left open where the match is weak. Clone size appears in some rows only: once, few, many, or a class for an expanded clone.

CDR3aa: CASSPPSQTYEQYF; CDR3nt: TGTGCCAGCTCACCACCGAGCCAAACCTACGAGCAGTACTTC; v_gene: TRBV18; abundance: .; j_gene: TRBJ2-7; d_gene: .
CDR3aa: CASSLVGGGQQETQYF; CDR3nt: TGTGCCAGCAGCTTAGTAGGGGGGGGACAACAAGAGACCCAGTACTTC; v_gene: TRBV7-2; abundance: .; j_gene: TRBJ2-5; d_gene: .
CDR3aa: CASSLVATPGNEQFF; CDR3nt: TGTGCCAGCAGCTTAGTAGCCACCCCGGGGAATGAGCAGTTCTTC; v_gene: TRBV11-3; abundance: once; j_gene: TRBJ2-1; d_gene: .
CDR3aa: CASSSGQGGKPQHF; CDR3nt: TGTGCCAGCAGCTCCGGACAGGGTGGGAAGCCCCAGCATTTT; v_gene: TRBV6-5; abundance: .; j_gene: TRBJ1-5; d_gene: TRBD1
CDR3aa: CASIGTVMNTEAFF; CDR3nt: TGTGCCAGCATAGGGACAGTAATGAACACTGAAGCTTTCTTT; v_gene: TRBV6-6; abundance: .; j_gene: TRBJ1-1; d_gene: TRBD1
CDR3aa: CASSLAVGLSETQYF; CDR3nt: TGTGCCAGCAGCTTAGCGGTTGGGTTATCAGAGACCCAGTACTTC; v_gene: TRBV7-9; abundance: .; j_gene: TRBJ2-5; d_gene: .
CDR3aa: CASRGTVNTEAFF; CDR3nt: TGTGCCAGCAGAGGGACGGTGAACACTGAAGCTTTCTTT; v_gene: TRBV12-3/TRBV12-4; abundance: .; j_gene: TRBJ1-1; d_gene: .
CDR3aa: CASSYSLGSGNTIYF; CDR3nt: TGTGCCAGCAGTTACTCGTTGGGCTCTGGAAACACCATATATTTT; v_gene: TRBV6-5; abundance: .; j_gene: TRBJ1-3; d_gene: .
CDR3aa: CSGSLRGELFF; CDR3nt: TGCAGCGGCAGTTTGCGCGGGGAGCTGTTTTTT; v_gene: TRBV29-1; abundance: once; j_gene: TRBJ2-2; d_gene: .
CDR3aa: CASSLTSSGTSGTDTQYF; CDR3nt: TGCGCCAGCAGCTTGACCTCGAGCGGAACGTCCGGCACAGATACGCAGTATTTT; v_gene: TRBV5-1; abundance: .; j_gene: TRBJ2-3; d_gene: .
CDR3aa: CASSQDRGGLHSPLHF; CDR3nt: TGTGCCAGCAGCCAAGATCGTGGAGGGCTGCATTCACCCCTCCACTTT; v_gene: TRBV14; abundance: .; j_gene: TRBJ1-6; d_gene: .
CDR3aa: CASSLSRYNEQFF; CDR3nt: TGTGCCAGCAGTTTATCGAGATACAATGAGCAGTTCTTC; v_gene: TRBV12-3/TRBV12-4; abundance: .; j_gene: TRBJ2-1; d_gene: .
CDR3aa: CSVAKLADYTYEQYF; CDR3nt: TGCAGCGTAGCAAAACTAGCAGATTACACCTACGAGCAGTACTTC; v_gene: TRBV29-1; abundance: .; j_gene: TRBJ2-7; d_gene: .
CDR3aa: CASSLGSLGRRTDTQYF; CDR3nt: TGTGCCAGCAGTTTAGGCTCCTTAGGGCGACGCACAGATACGCAGTATTTT; v_gene: TRBV27; abundance: .; j_gene: TRBJ2-3; d_gene: .
CDR3aa: CASSPLGHYGYTF; CDR3nt: TGTGCCAGCAGTCCCCTAGGCCACTATGGCTACACCTTC; v_gene: TRBV6-5; abundance: .; j_gene: TRBJ1-2; d_gene: .
CDR3aa: CASSRQMNTEAFF; CDR3nt: TGTGCCAGCAGTCGACAGATGAACACTGAAGCTTTCTTT; v_gene: TRBV12-3/TRBV12-4; abundance: medium-sized; j_gene: TRBJ1-1; d_gene: .
CDR3aa: CASSQNNLPNSPLHF; CDR3nt: TGTGCCAGCAGTCAAAATAACTTGCCTAATTCACCCCTCCACTTT; v_gene: TRBV2; abundance: .; j_gene: TRBJ1-6; d_gene: .
CDR3aa: CASSLGGTLTEQYF; CDR3nt: TGTGCCAGCAGCTTAGGCGGGACCCTCACCGAGCAGTACTTC; v_gene: TRBV7-4; abundance: few; j_gene: TRBJ2-7; d_gene: .
CDR3aa: CASSHGAGDQPQHF; CDR3nt: TGCGCCAGCAGCCATGGGGCAGGGGATCAGCCCCAGCATTTT; v_gene: TRBV5-1; abundance: .; j_gene: TRBJ1-5; d_gene: .
CDR3aa: CASSVGGQGGGEQFF; CDR3nt: TGTGCCAGCAGCGTAGGAGGACAGGGGGGCGGTGAGCAGTTCTTC; v_gene: TRBV9; abundance: .; j_gene: TRBJ2-1; d_gene: TRBD1
CDR3aa: CASSYSMLNGGYTF; CDR3nt: TGTGCCAGCAGTTACTCGATGCTGAACGGTGGCTACACCTTC; v_gene: TRBV6-2/TRBV6-3; abundance: .; j_gene: TRBJ1-2; d_gene: .
CDR3aa: CASSIVGGRRPEQYF; CDR3nt: TGTGCCAGTAGTATAGTTGGTGGCAGAAGACCCGAGCAGTACTTC; v_gene: TRBV19; abundance: .; j_gene: TRBJ2-7; d_gene: .
CDR3aa: CASSQDTGNTEAFF; CDR3nt: TGCGCCAGCAGCCAAGACACAGGGAACACTGAAGCTTTCTTT; v_gene: TRBV4-1; abundance: .; j_gene: TRBJ1-1; d_gene: .
CDR3aa: CASSGSGNQPQHF; CDR3nt: TGTGCCAGCAGCGGGAGTGGAAATCAGCCCCAGCATTTT; v_gene: TRBV11-2; abundance: few; j_gene: TRBJ1-5; d_gene: .